The rows below give T cell receptor beta chains drawn from one sample of a study of T-cell reconstitution after alpha-beta-depleted transplantation in children. TCRdb redid the calling of the PCR reads with MiXCR, one entry per CDR3 protein. The table includes 700,000 to 950,000 distinct CDR3 sequences, roughly 15% detected once. The sample was PBMCs, mostly from graft donor cells, taken 360 days after TCRalphabeta/CD19-depleted stem cell transplant. The receptors here all came from a male patient aged 5 to 17 who had a stem cell transplant for acute lymphoblastic leukemia, so the T cells may come from the graft donor. The CDR3 runs from the conserved cysteine through the conserved F or W. D genes are given only for firm matches. Not all rows give a size; the values are once, few, many and, for expanded clones, a class.

DNA: TGTGCCAGCAGTTACTCCACAGTTGGTGGCTACACCTTC; CDR3: CASSYSTVGGYTF; V: TRBV6-6; J: TRBJ1-2; size: few; D: NA
DNA: TGTGCCAGCAGCTGGGACCGGAAATACGAGCAGTACTTC; CDR3: CASSWDRKYEQYF; V: TRBV7-9; J: TRBJ2-7; size: NA; D: NA
DNA: TGCAGTGCTAGAGATTTAGGAGGACGGCCAAACTATGGCTACACCTTC; CDR3: CSARDLGGRPNYGYTF; V: TRBV20-1; J: TRBJ1-2; size: NA; D: NA
DNA: TGCGCCAGCAGCCCCGCCCTAACTAGCGGGAGTGGTAGGACCGGGGAGCTGTTTTTT; CDR3: CASSPALTSGSGRTGELFF; V: TRBV5-1; J: TRBJ2-2; size: NA; D: TRBD2
DNA: TGTGCCAGCAGCCTCCGACAGAATCCTAACTATGGCTACACCTTC; CDR3: CASSLRQNPNYGYTF; V: TRBV3-1; J: TRBJ1-2; size: few; D: NA
DNA: TGTGCCAGCAGTCTTATGGCGCTATCTGGGGCCAACGTCCTGACTTTC; CDR3: CASSLMALSGANVLTF; V: TRBV12-3/TRBV12-4; J: TRBJ2-6; size: many; D: NA
DNA: TGCGCCAGCAGCATATTTACAGGAGGAAACACTGAAGCTTTCTTT; CDR3: CASSIFTGGNTEAFF; V: TRBV5-1; J: TRBJ1-1; size: NA; D: NA
DNA: TGTGCCAGCAGCCGCGGGGGCGGGGTAGAGGGCCCAGATACGCAGTATTTT; CDR3: CASSRGGGVEGPDTQYF; V: TRBV11-3; J: TRBJ2-3; size: NA; D: NA
DNA: TGTGCCAGCAGCTGGCGGCGGATCGACCCGCACTTC; CDR3: CASSWRRIDPHF; V: TRBV7-2; J: TRBJ2-7; size: few; D: NA
DNA: TGTGCCAGCGGGGAGTATTACACCGGGGAGCTGTTTTTT; CDR3: CASGEYYTGELFF; V: TRBV27; J: TRBJ2-2; size: NA; D: NA
DNA: TGTGCCAGCAGTGAAGCGCGCACTAGATACTACGAGCAGTACTTC; CDR3: CASSEARTRYYEQYF; V: TRBV2; J: TRBJ2-7; size: many; D: NA
DNA: TGTGCCACCAGTCCAGGGGACAGGGGCGGTAATCAGCCCCAGCATTTT; CDR3: CATSPGDRGGNQPQHF; V: TRBV24-1; J: TRBJ1-5; size: NA; D: TRBD1
DNA: TGCGCCAGCAGCCAAGATAAAGTAGGCGGTTCCTACGAGCAGTACTTC; CDR3: CASSQDKVGGSYEQYF; V: TRBV4-1; J: TRBJ2-7; size: few; D: NA